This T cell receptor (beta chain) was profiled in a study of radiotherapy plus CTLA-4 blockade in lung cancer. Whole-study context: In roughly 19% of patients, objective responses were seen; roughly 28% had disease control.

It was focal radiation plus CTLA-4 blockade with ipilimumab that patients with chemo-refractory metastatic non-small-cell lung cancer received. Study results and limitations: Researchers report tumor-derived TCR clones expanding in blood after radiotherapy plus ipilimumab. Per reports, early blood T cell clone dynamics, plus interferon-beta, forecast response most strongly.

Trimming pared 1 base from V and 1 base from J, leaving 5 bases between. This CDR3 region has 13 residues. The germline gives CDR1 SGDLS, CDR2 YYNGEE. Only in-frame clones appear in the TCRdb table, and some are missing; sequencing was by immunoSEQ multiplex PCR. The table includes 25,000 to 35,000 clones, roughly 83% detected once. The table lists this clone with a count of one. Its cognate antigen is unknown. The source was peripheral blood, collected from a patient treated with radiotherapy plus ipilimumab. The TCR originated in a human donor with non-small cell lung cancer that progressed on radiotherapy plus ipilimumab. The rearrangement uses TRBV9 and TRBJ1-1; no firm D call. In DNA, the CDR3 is TGTGCCAGCAGCGTAAAACAGAACACTGAAGCTTTCTTT. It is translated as CASSVKQNTEAFF. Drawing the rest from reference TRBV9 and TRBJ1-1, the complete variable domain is DSGVTQTPKHLITATGQRVTLRCSPRSGDLSVYWYQQSLDQGLQFLIQYYNGEERAKGNILERFSAQQFPDLHSELNLSSLELGDSALYFCASSVKQNTEAFFGQGTRLTVV.